A single sample gave rise to the 22 T cell receptor beta chains below, sequenced in a study of cytomegalovirus exposure and HLA in healthy donors. PCR employed 60 Vbeta and 13 Jbeta primers. Profiling relied on immunoSEQ multiplex PCR, and the TCRdb table lists in-frame clones only, not all of them. The data contain around 100,000 clones, around 80% of them singletons. The material sequenced was PBMCs. The receptors stem from a woman between 18 and 29 years old in good health and CMV-seropositive.

The chain joins TRBV5-6 to TRBJ2-3, with a weak D call TRBD1 (5 bases). The CDR3 extends over 15 amino acids. The ends were cut back, 5 bases at V and 6 bases at J, with 19 bases in the middle. Germline CDR1 reads SGHDT; CDR2 reads YYEEEE. The CDR3 loop reads CASRPQTRVVDTQYF. The CDR3 coding sequence is TGTGCCAGCAGGCCGCAGACCAGGGTGGTTGATACGCAGTATTTT.

This clone appeared a few times. The chain employs TRBV2 and TRBJ2-4; D ambiguous. The CDR3 runs to 16 residues. Looked up from germline, CDR1 is SNHLY and CDR2 is FYNNEI. Trimming removed 8 bases from V and 0 bases from J, with 17 bases in between. The CDR3 DNA reads TGTGCCAGCGAACCTCTGCAGAGACTAGCCAAAAACATTCAGTACTTC. Amino acid sequence: CASEPLQRLAKNIQYF.

The V and J genes are TRBV7-9 and TRBJ2-2, with D possibly being TRBD2 (5 bases). Germline V CDR1 and CDR2: SEHNR, FQNEAQ (reference sequence). V was shortened by 4 bases and J by 5 bases, with 14 bases between the two germline ends. CDR3 size: 15 residues. This chain's CDR3 is CASSSGETGTGELFF. DNA for the CDR3: TGTGCCAGCAGCTCTGGTGAAACGGGAACCGGGGAGCTGTTTTTT.

This chain links TRBV15 with TRBJ2-1, with 8 bases lining up with TRBD2. Per germline, CDR1 LNHNV and CDR2 YYDKDF (reference sequence). V gave up 1 base and J gave up 2 bases; unmatched junction bases: 1. The CDR3 sequence is 15 residues long. This CDR3 reads CATSRAGGPYNEQFF. The CDR3 DNA is TGTGCCACCAGCAGAGCGGGAGGGCCCTACAATGAGCAGTTCTTC.

The chain is built from TRBV7-8 and TRBJ2-5, with D maybe TRBD2 (6 bases). The CDR3 is made up of 16 amino acids. Trimming took 5 bases from V and 6 from J, leaving 22 bases between them. Germline values: CDR1 SGHVS, CDR2 FQNEAQ. As DNA, the CDR3 is TGTGCCAGCAGCCCCACGGAGGGGACCGCGAAAAAGACCCAGTACTTC. Translating it yields CASSPTEGTAKKTQYF.

The V and J genes are TRBV29-1 and TRBJ2-7; the D is unclear. The CDR3 has 12 amino acids. Germline V gene sequence: CDR1 SQVTM, CDR2 ANQGSEA. V lost 4 bases to trimming and J lost 7 bases, with 14 bases between them. CDR3 sequence reads: CSVGTEPEEQYF. The CDR3 DNA follows: TGCAGCGTTGGTACGGAGCCTGAGGAGCAGTACTTC.

The chain couples TRBV9 to TRBJ2-1; 8 positions agree with TRBD1. CDR3 length: 15 residues. With 3 bases clipped from V and 4 bases from J, the junction kept 6 bases outside the gene matches. CDR1 is SGDLS and CDR2 is YYNGEE in the germline V gene. CDR3 amino acids: CASSAGQGQYNEQFF. The CDR3 DNA reads TGTGCCAGCAGCGCAGGACAGGGACAATACAATGAGCAGTTCTTC.

The chain uses TRBV10-3 and TRBJ1-1, with 7 positions matching TRBD1. V lost 9 bases to trimming and J lost 2 bases; unmatched junction nucleotides: 3. The V gene's germline CDR1 is ENHRY and CDR2 SYGVKD. The CDR3 runs to 12 residues. This CDR3 reads CAIRTGNTEAFF. In nucleotides, the CDR3 is TGTGCCATAAGGACAGGAAACACTGAAGCTTTCTTT.

The rearrangement links TRBV10-3 to TRBJ2-7; the D gene is possibly TRBD1 (6 bases). V was trimmed by 10 bases and J by 2 bases, leaving 18 bases between them. Germline CDR1 and CDR2: ENHRY and SYGVKD. The CDR3 runs to 14 residues. CDR3 DNA: TGTGCCAGCTCAACAGGGAACTGGCCCTACGAGCAGTACTTC. Translating gives CASSTGNWPYEQYF.

The V call is TRBV28, the J call TRBJ2-1, with 8 bases identical to TRBD2. Germline V CDR1 and CDR2: MDHEN, SYDVKM. The CDR3 totals 15 residues. After removal of 10 bases from V and 5 bases from J, the junction contained 13 bases not matched to a gene. The DNA for the CDR3 is TGTGCCATCACCCGGGGGGGAGCATGGGACAATGAGCAGTTCTTC. Amino acid sequence: CAITRGGAWDNEQFF.

The V gene is TRBV6-6, the J gene TRBJ1-1; D is unresolved. Germline V gene lookup returns CDR1 MNHNY and CDR2 SVGAGI (reference sequence). Trimming removed 7 bases at V and 0 bases at J, with 12 bases between. The CDR3 is 14 residues long. CDR3 in DNA: TGTGCCAGCAAAGGTGCAGGTATGAACACTGAAGCTTTCTTT. It translates to CASKGAGMNTEAFF.

A few counts support this clone. The chain couples TRBV5-1 to TRBJ2-5, with 7 nucleotides matching TRBD2. Germline CDR1 and CDR2: SGHRS and YFSETQ. Trimming at V came to 4 bases and at J to 4 bases, leaving 7 bases not matched to a gene. This CDR3 is built from 14 residues. The CDR3 nucleotides are TGCGCCAGCAGCAGGTGGGAGGGCCCAGAGACCCAGTACTTC. This sequence encodes CASSRWEGPETQYF.

The gene calls are TRBV7-2 and TRBJ1-4; D call uncertain. Per the germline V gene, CDR1 is SGHTA and CDR2 is FQGNSA. V was cut by 6 bases and J by 4 bases, with 21 bases left in between. This CDR3 spans 17 amino acids. The CDR3 sequence: CASSSDLHGVSNEKLFF. CDR3 bases: TGTGCCAGCAGTTCTGACCTACACGGGGTGAGTAATGAAAAACTGTTTTTT.

This chain joins TRBV28 and TRBJ1-1; D gene ambiguous. CDR1 and CDR2 from the germline V gene are MDHEN and SYDVKM. The CDR3 spans 12 residues. Deletions cut 5 bases from V and 3 bases from J, with 7 bases between. The CDR3 DNA sequence: TGTGCCAGCAGTCGCGGGGACACTGAAGCTTTCTTT. Translating gives CASSRGDTEAFF.

The rearrangement joins TRBV5-1 to TRBJ2-2, with D maybe TRBD1 (7 bases). Germline CDR1 reads SGHRS; CDR2 reads YFSETQ. This CDR3 has 15 residues. V lost 0 bases and J 4 bases, leaving 10 bases between the germline ends. This CDR3 is CASSLGQGGTGELFF. CDR3 DNA: TGCGCCAGCAGCTTGGGACAGGGAGGCACCGGGGAGCTGTTTTTT.

The V and J genes are TRBV27 and TRBJ2-5; no clear D. V gave up 0 bases and J gave up 11 bases, with 13 bases separating them. CDR1 is MNHEY and CDR2 is SMNVEV in the germline V gene (reference sequence). The length of the CDR3 is 13 residues. DNA of the CDR3: TGTGCCAGCAGTTTATCGGTCCGAGGAGAGCAGTACTTC. Amino acid sequence: CASSLSVRGEQYF.

This clone was detected only a few times. This chain links TRBV14 with TRBJ1-1; no definite D call. This CDR3 is 14 amino acids long. CDR1 SGHDN and CDR2 FVKESK come from the germline V gene. V lost 1 base and J 5 bases, leaving 11 bases between the germline ends. The CDR3: CASSQVAGPTEAFF. The CDR3 region has the DNA TGTGCCAGCAGCCAAGTAGCTGGCCCAACTGAAGCTTTCTTT. Full variable domain (rest looked up from reference TRBV14 and TRBJ1-1): EAGVTQFPSHSVIEKGQTVTLRCDPISGHDNLYWYRRVMGKEIKFLLHFVKESKQDESGMPNNRFLAERTGGTYSTLKVQPAELEDSGVYFCASSQVAGPTEAFFGQGTRLTVV.

The chain combines TRBV5-6 with TRBJ2-6, with D possibly TRBD1 on 5 matching bases. The CDR3 is 18 amino acids. V was pared by 0 bases and J by 0 bases, with 13 bases between. The germline V gene has CDR1 SGHDT and CDR2 YYEEEE. The CDR3 coding sequence is TGTGCCAGCAGCTTGGGAGACAGCCCCGGCTCTGGGGCCAACGTCCTGACTTTC. Translating gives CASSLGDSPGSGANVLTF. Using reference TRBV5-6 and TRBJ2-6 for the parts outside the CDR3, the full variable domain is DAGVTQSPTHLIKTRGQQVTLRCSPKSGHDTVSWYQQALGQGPQFIFQYYEEEERQRGNFPDRFSGHQFPNYSSELNVNALLLGDSALYLCASSLGDSPGSGANVLTFGAGSRLTVL.

The chain carries TRBV7-9 and TRBJ1-3; unclear D gene. Germline V gives CDR1 SEHNR, CDR2 FQNEAQ (reference sequence). V was shortened by 1 base and J by 0 bases, with 7 bases between the two germline ends. CDR3 length: 15 residues. Here the CDR3 reads CASSLGLASGNTIYF. CDR3 DNA sequence: TGTGCCAGCAGCTTAGGCCTGGCCTCTGGAAACACCATATATTTT.

This clone came up once. V gene TRBV11-3 combines with J gene TRBJ1-1; D is uncertain. There are 13 residues in the CDR3. The V end was cut by 1 base, the J end by 6 bases, with 9 bases between. Germline CDR1 reads SGHNT; CDR2 reads YENEEA. CDR3 sequence (DNA): TGTGCCAGCAGCTTAGCAGGCGGGGCTGAAGCTTTCTTT. Translation gives CASSLAGGAEAFF.

The chain combines TRBV7-6 with TRBJ1-1; D gene unclear. CDR3 length: 15 residues. Trimming stripped 2 bases from V and 11 bases from J, with 21 bases between. Per germline, CDR1 SGHVS and CDR2 FNYEAQ. The CDR3 DNA follows: TGTGCCAGCAGCTTATGGATGGAGAGGTCCGCTGTGGCTTTCTTT. It specifies CASSLWMERSAVAFF.

In this sample, this clone turned up a few times. V gene TRBV4-2 combines with J gene TRBJ2-2, with no clear D. This CDR3 is 13 amino acids long. Trimming took off 3 bases at V and 4 bases at J, with 6 bases between the two ends. Looked up from germline, CDR1 is LGHNA and CDR2 is YNFKEQ. Here the CDR3 DNA reads TGTGCCAGCAGCCAGGCCTTCACCGGGGAGCTGTTTTTT. Amino acids: CASSQAFTGELFF.